The entry below describes one T cell receptor (beta chain). Other nucleotide sequences in the sample specify the same CDR3. 60 Vbeta and 13 Jbeta primers were used in PCR. Profiled with immunoSEQ multiplex PCR; TCRdb holds only in-frame clones, not every one. The table shows about 130,000 clones, with roughly four fifths occurring only once. This record comes from a study of cytomegalovirus exposure and HLA in healthy donors. Between the trimmed V and J ends, which lost 6 bases and 5 bases, there was a span of 17 bases. Germline V gene data show CDR1 as SQVTM and CDR2 as ANQGSEA. This CDR3 has 14 residues.

The chain carries TRBV29-1 and TRBJ1-5; perhaps TRBD1 as D (6 bases). This clonotype originated in a woman in her thirties or forties in good health and CMV-seropositive. Sequences were obtained from PBMCs. Written as DNA, the CDR3 is TGCAGCGTATCGCAGGGGATACAGGATCAGCCCCAGCATTTT. This sequence encodes CSVSQGIQDQPQHF. Using reference TRBV29-1 and TRBJ1-5 for the parts outside the CDR3, the full variable domain is SAVISQKPSRDICQRGTSLTIQCQVDSQVTMMFWYRQQPGQSLTLIATANQGSEATYESGFVIDKFPISRPNLTFSTLTVSNMSPEDSSIYLCSVSQGIQDQPQHFGDGTRLSIL.